Shown below are 12 T cell receptor beta chains from a single sample sequenced in a study of shared clonotypes between healthy human individuals. Sequenced by immunoSEQ multiplex PCR; TCRdb stores in-frame clones only, minus some. Of approximately 2,000,000 clones detected, 85% to 95% appear once; the ten largest clones hold around 0.4%. The sample consisted of naive CD4+ T cells from PBMCs. Specified subset: CD45RA+ positively selected. The origin of the receptors is a man between 18 and 29 years old in good health. Some clones in this sample may be carry-over from other donors' samples.

CDR3 nucleotides: TGTGCCAGCAGCCCCCGGGACAGGGTTTCTGGCTACACCTTC. It is translated as CASSPRDRVSGYTF. The J gene is TRBJ1-2, the V gene TRBV5-4; 9 positions match TRBD1. The germline V gene has CDR1 SGHNT and CDR2 YYREEE (reference sequence). This CDR3 has 14 amino acids. The V segment lost 4 bases and the J segment 7 bases; nucleotides outside the gene matches: 8.

The chain uses TRBV12-2 and TRBJ2-1. TRBV12-2 is a pseudogene segment. CDR3 size: 19 residues. For the CDR3, the DNA is TGTGCAAGTCGGTCCCGGCGACCTCTCGGATGGTGCTCCTACAATGAGCAGTTCTTC. Amino acids: CASRSRRPLGWCSYNEQFF.

A few counts support this clone. This sequence joins TRBV7-8 and TRBJ2-7; no clear D. The CDR3 is 14 residues long. The V end was cut by 3 bases, the J end by 0 bases, with 9 bases between. CDR1 SGHVS and CDR2 FQNEAQ come from the germline V gene. In DNA, the CDR3 is TGTGCCAGCAGCTTCGAACGGATCTCCTACGAGCAGTACTTC. Translated: CASSFERISYEQYF.

This rearrangement joins TRBV21-1 to TRBJ2-2; no check of the table's D call, TRBD2, against the DNA was made. TRBV21-1 represents a pseudogene. CDR3 length equals 16 residues. CDR3 in amino acids: CASSSEFPPITGELFF. The CDR3 DNA reads TGTGCCAGCAGCTCCGAGTTCCCGCCGATTACCGGGGAGCTGTTTTTT.

This clone was detected only once. The chain joins TRBV6-6 to TRBJ2-3; 10 bases line up with TRBD1. This CDR3 contains 15 residues. Trimming removed 7 bases from V and 0 bases from J; junction bases left unmatched: 4. The V gene's germline CDR1 is MNHNY and CDR2 SVGAGI (reference sequence). Here the CDR3 DNA reads TGTGCCAGCACCGGGACAGGGGTTAGCACAGATACGCAGTATTTT. Protein product: CASTGTGVSTDTQYF.

This chain connects TRBV10-3 to TRBJ1-2; no clear D gene. V lost 0 bases to trimming and J lost 1 base, with 6 bases between them. Germline CDR1 is ENHRY and CDR2 is SYGVKD. CDR3 length: 14 amino acids. As DNA, the CDR3 is TGTGCCATCAGTGAGTCTGAAGATAACTATGGCTACACCTTC. It codes for CAISESEDNYGYTF.

V and J are TRBV27 and TRBJ1-1; D ambiguous. Germline V gene sequence: CDR1 MNHEY, CDR2 SMNVEV (reference sequence). V was clipped by 2 bases and J by 3 bases, with 10 bases between them. CDR3 size: 14 residues. The CDR3 DNA reads TGTGCCAGCAGTTTACGCGGGGTGTACACTGAAGCTTTCTTT. It codes for CASSLRGVYTEAFF.

The sample holds a few counts of this clone. The chain combines TRBV5-1 with TRBJ1-1, with a possible D match to TRBD1 (6 bases). The CDR3 consists of 12 residues. The germline V gene encodes CDR1 SGHRS and CDR2 YFSETQ. Trimming pared 6 bases from V and 7 bases from J, leaving 13 bases between. CDR3 sequence (DNA): TGCGCCAGCAACTTCGGGGGCCATGAAGCTTTCTTT. This translates into CASNFGGHEAFF.

V gene TRBV7-2 combines with J gene TRBJ2-3; D may be TRBD1 or TRBD2 (6 bases each). With 7 bases removed from V and 1 base from J, the gap between germline ends came to 15 bases. Germline CDR1 is SGHTA and CDR2 is FQGNSA. The CDR3 consists of 15 residues. CDR3 bases: TGTGCCAGCACCCACGGGGGACACCGCACAGATACGCAGTATTTT. This translates into CASTHGGHRTDTQYF.

V is TRBV28 and J is TRBJ1-1; D is perhaps TRBD1 (5 bases). V shed 1 base and J shed 5 bases, with 11 bases lying between them. The CDR3 runs 14 residues. The V gene's germline CDR1 is MDHEN and CDR2 SYDVKM. For the CDR3, the DNA is TGTGCCAGCAGTTTATTTGGGGGAAGGACTGAAGCTTTCTTT. Its protein product is CASSLFGGRTEAFF.

This chain joins TRBV19 and TRBJ1-3, with 7 bases lining up with TRBD1. The CDR3 spans 16 residues. Trimming cost V 5 bases and J 0 bases; bases outside gene matches: 7. Germline V CDR1 and CDR2: LNHDA, SQIVND (reference sequence). This chain's CDR3 is CASSGDRATSGNTIYF. The CDR3 DNA is TGTGCCAGTAGTGGCGACAGGGCGACCTCTGGAAACACCATATATTTT. Full variable domain (outside the CDR3, taken from reference TRBV19 and TRBJ1-3): DGGITQSPKYLFRKEGQNVTLSCEQNLNHDAMYWYRQDPGQGLRLIYYSQIVNDFQKGDIAEGYSVSREKKESFPLTVTSAQKNPTAFYLCASSGDRATSGNTIYFGEGSWLTVV.

In its sample, this clone was seen a few times. The V and J genes are TRBV29-1 and TRBJ1-1; D is possibly TRBD1 (5 bases). This CDR3 spans 12 amino acids. Germline V lookup: CDR1 SQVTM, CDR2 ANQGSEA. V was trimmed by 7 bases and J by 2 bases, leaving 11 bases between them. Here the CDR3 reads CSARQSNTEAFF. The CDR3 DNA reads as TGCAGCGCCAGACAGAGTAACACTGAAGCTTTCTTT.